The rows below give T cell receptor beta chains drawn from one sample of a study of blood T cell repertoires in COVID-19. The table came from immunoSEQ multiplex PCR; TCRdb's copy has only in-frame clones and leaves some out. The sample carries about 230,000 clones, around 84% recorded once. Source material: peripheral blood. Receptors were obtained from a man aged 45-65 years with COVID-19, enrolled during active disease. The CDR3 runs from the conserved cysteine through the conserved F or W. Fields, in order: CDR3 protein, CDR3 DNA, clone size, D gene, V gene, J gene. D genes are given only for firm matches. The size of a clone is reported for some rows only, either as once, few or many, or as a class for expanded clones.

CDR3: CSASGTSGETQYF
DNA: TGCAGTGCTAGTGGGACTAGCGGGGAGACCCAGTACTTC
size: -
D: TRBD2
V: TRBV20-1
J: TRBJ2-5

CDR3: CATRTSGRSPITGELFF
DNA: TGTGCCACCCGGACTAGCGGGAGATCCCCCATCACCGGGGAGCTGTTTTTT
size: once
D: TRBD2
V: TRBV18
J: TRBJ2-2

CDR3: CASSPSGLAHGELFF
DNA: TGTGCCAGCAGTCCGTCGGGACTAGCGCACGGGGAGCTGTTTTTT
size: -
D: TRBD2
V: TRBV28
J: TRBJ2-2

CDR3: CSVDTGGGNTEAFF
DNA: TGCAGCGTTGACACGGGCGGGGGGAACACTGAAGCTTTCTTT
size: -
D: -
V: TRBV29-1
J: TRBJ1-1

CDR3: CASSRSDLGEQYF
DNA: TGTGCCAGCAGCCGCAGCGACCTTGGCGAGCAGTACTTC
size: once
D: -
V: TRBV7-8
J: TRBJ2-7

CDR3: CASRGGVSQPQHF
DNA: TGTGCCAGCAGGGGGGGTGTGAGTCAGCCCCAGCATTTT
size: once
D: -
V: TRBV27
J: TRBJ1-5

CDR3: CASSANRGYNEQFF
DNA: TGTGCCAGCAGCGCGAACAGGGGCTACAATGAGCAGTTCTTC
size: -
D: TRBD1
V: TRBV7-8
J: TRBJ2-1

CDR3: CASSTGHGYTF
DNA: TGTGCCAGCAGCACAGGGCATGGCTACACCTTC
size: -
D: -
V: TRBV27
J: TRBJ1-2

CDR3: CAGRGTTNEKLFF
DNA: TGTGCCGGCAGGGGGACGACTAATGAAAAACTGTTTTTT
size: once
D: TRBD1
V: TRBV30
J: TRBJ1-4

CDR3: CAWAGGTQETQYF
DNA: TGTGCCTGGGCGGGAGGGACCCAAGAGACCCAGTACTTC
size: -
D: TRBD2
V: TRBV30
J: TRBJ2-5

CDR3: CSVSEATGELFF
DNA: TGCAGCGTAAGTGAAGCCACCGGGGAGCTGTTTTTT
size: -
D: -
V: TRBV29-1
J: TRBJ2-2

CDR3: CASSRLQSYEQYF
DNA: TGTGCCAGCAGCCGACTACAGAGCTACGAGCAGTACTTC
size: -
D: -
V: TRBV7-9
J: TRBJ2-7

CDR3: CASTDIGTHLTTGELFF
DNA: TGTGCCAGCACCGATATCGGGACACACCTGACCACCGGGGAGCTGTTTTTT
size: -
D: -
V: TRBV7-8
J: TRBJ2-2

CDR3: CAISKGQKNTEAFF
DNA: TGTGCCATCAGTAAGGGGCAGAAGAACACTGAAGCTTTCTTT
size: -
D: -
V: TRBV10-3
J: TRBJ1-1

CDR3: CASSLEEGATANEKLFF
DNA: TGCGCCAGCAGCTTGGAGGAGGGGGCGACGGCTAATGAAAAACTGTTTTTT
size: -
D: TRBD1
V: TRBV5-1
J: TRBJ1-4

CDR3: CASSLGQSRGQYF
DNA: TGTGCCAGCAGTTTGGGACAGTCCAGGGGGCAGTACTTC
size: -
D: TRBD1
V: TRBV6-6
J: TRBJ2-7

CDR3: CASSVETGSGSQPQHF
DNA: TGTGCCAGTAGTGTCGAGACAGGGTCGGGTAGTCAGCCCCAGCATTTT
size: few
D: TRBD1
V: TRBV19
J: TRBJ1-5

CDR3: CASSPRDRGAEKLFF
DNA: TGTGCCAGCAGCCCCAGGGACAGGGGGGCTGAAAAACTGTTTTTT
size: -
D: TRBD1
V: TRBV9
J: TRBJ1-4

CDR3: CASSRDRGYGYTF
DNA: TGTGCCAGCAGCAGGGACAGGGGGTATGGCTACACCTTC
size: -
D: TRBD1
V: TRBV11-2
J: TRBJ1-2

CDR3: CASSEYTGAGTEAFF
DNA: TGTGCCAGCAGTGAGTATACAGGGGCAGGGACTGAAGCTTTCTTT
size: few
D: TRBD1
V: TRBV2
J: TRBJ1-1

CDR3: CASSKDRAGGYRNQPQHF
DNA: TGTGCCAGCAGTAAAGACAGGGCAGGGGGATATCGCAATCAGCCCCAGCATTTT
size: few
D: TRBD1
V: TRBV27
J: TRBJ1-5

CDR3: CASSLPLQGMNTEAFF
DNA: TGTGCCAGCAGTTTACCACTACAGGGGATGAACACTGAAGCTTTCTTT
size: few
D: TRBD1
V: TRBV28
J: TRBJ1-1

CDR3: CASSPPSYEQYF
DNA: TGTGCCAGCTCCCCCCCTTCCTACGAGCAGTACTTC
size: -
D: -
V: TRBV4-2
J: TRBJ2-7

CDR3: CASSAGTGSYSNQPQHF
DNA: TGTGCCAGCAGTGCCGGGACAGGCTCCTATAGCAATCAGCCCCAGCATTTT
size: few
D: TRBD1
V: TRBV5-5
J: TRBJ1-5

CDR3: CASSIVPGSNQPQHF
DNA: TGTGCCAGTAGTATAGTTCCGGGGAGCAATCAGCCCCAGCATTTT
size: -
D: -
V: TRBV19
J: TRBJ1-5

CDR3: CASGKEGALDTGELFF
DNA: TGCGCCAGCGGTAAGGAGGGGGCCTTAGACACCGGGGAGCTGTTTTTT
size: -
D: -
V: TRBV10-2
J: TRBJ2-2

CDR3: CASSRGAKLAGDYNEQFF
DNA: TGTGCCAGTAGTAGGGGGGCGAAACTAGCGGGAGACTACAATGAGCAGTTCTTC
size: -
D: TRBD2
V: TRBV19
J: TRBJ2-1

CDR3: CPQGVAGGQGYEQYF
DNA: TGTCCCCAGGGGGTAGCGGGGGGGCAAGGCTACGAGCAGTACTTC
size: -
D: TRBD2
V: TRBV6-5
J: TRBJ2-7

CDR3: CASSIRLAEQFF
DNA: TGTGCCAGCAGTATCAGACTAGCGGAGCAGTTCTTC
size: -
D: TRBD2
V: TRBV28
J: TRBJ2-1

CDR3: CASSPRGTGVDIQYF
DNA: TGTGCCAGCAGCCCCCGAGGGACAGGGGTGGACATTCAGTACTTC
size: -
D: TRBD1
V: TRBV6-5
J: TRBJ2-4

CDR3: CASSSNTGTAYEQYF
DNA: TGCGCCAGCAGCTCTAACACCGGGACAGCCTACGAGCAGTACTTC
size: -
D: TRBD1
V: TRBV5-1
J: TRBJ2-7

CDR3: CASSQDRQGGYEQYF
DNA: TGCGCCAGCAGCCAAGATCGACAGGGAGGCTACGAGCAGTACTTC
size: -
D: -
V: TRBV4-3
J: TRBJ2-7

CDR3: CASSASTYSNQPQHF
DNA: TGTGCCAGCAGTGCATCGACATATAGCAATCAGCCCCAGCATTTT
size: -
D: -
V: TRBV27
J: TRBJ1-5

CDR3: CASSHRTGSWDTEAFF
DNA: TGTGCCAGCAGCCACCGGACAGGGAGTTGGGACACTGAAGCTTTCTTT
size: once
D: TRBD1
V: TRBV13
J: TRBJ1-1

CDR3: CASSLYLRGISGNTIYF
DNA: TGCGCCAGCAGTCTATATCTACGGGGTATCTCTGGAAACACCATATATTTT
size: -
D: -
V: TRBV5-1
J: TRBJ1-3

CDR3: CASRPLPSFEQYF
DNA: TGTGCCAGCAGACCCCTACCCTCGTTCGAGCAGTACTTC
size: -
D: -
V: TRBV6-4
J: TRBJ2-7

CDR3: CASSYSRTGIGSYTF
DNA: TGTGCCAGCAGTTACTCTCGGACAGGGATAGGAAGCTACACCTTC
size: -
D: TRBD1
V: TRBV6-5
J: TRBJ1-2

CDR3: CASSPTGQNTEAFF
DNA: TGTGCCAGCAGCCCGACAGGCCAGAACACTGAAGCTTTCTTT
size: -
D: -
V: TRBV7-6
J: TRBJ1-1